This TCR beta chain was captured by sequencing in a study of blood T cell repertoires in COVID-19. Study context: T cells, B-cell-depleted T cells, or PBMCs provided the cDNA or gDNA that served as material.

The junction had 7 bases not matched to a gene; V was cut back by 0 bases and J by 4 bases. Germline CDR1 SGHDN, CDR2 FVKESK. This CDR3 contains 17 residues. Original methodology: Amplification from reference gene primers served as the basis for estimated nucleated cell counts. The data were produced by immunoSEQ multiplex PCR, yet TCRdb's version contains in-frame clones alone and is incomplete. V and J calls and clone size are as listed in that table; D and trimming were resolved from the DNA. Counted here are about 290,000 clones, about nine tenths occurring once; the ten biggest clones make up 1.5% to 2%.

The sample consisted of PBMCs or T cells enriched from blood (not recorded which). V gene TRBV14 combines with J gene TRBJ2-3; the match to TRBD2 covers 10 bases. The receptor's source is a woman aged 35 to 49 who had recovered from COVID-19. Here the CDR3 DNA reads TGTGCCAGCAGCCAAGATCTAAGCGGGAGGGCAGCAGATACGCAGTATTTT. It is translated as CASSQDLSGRAADTQYF.